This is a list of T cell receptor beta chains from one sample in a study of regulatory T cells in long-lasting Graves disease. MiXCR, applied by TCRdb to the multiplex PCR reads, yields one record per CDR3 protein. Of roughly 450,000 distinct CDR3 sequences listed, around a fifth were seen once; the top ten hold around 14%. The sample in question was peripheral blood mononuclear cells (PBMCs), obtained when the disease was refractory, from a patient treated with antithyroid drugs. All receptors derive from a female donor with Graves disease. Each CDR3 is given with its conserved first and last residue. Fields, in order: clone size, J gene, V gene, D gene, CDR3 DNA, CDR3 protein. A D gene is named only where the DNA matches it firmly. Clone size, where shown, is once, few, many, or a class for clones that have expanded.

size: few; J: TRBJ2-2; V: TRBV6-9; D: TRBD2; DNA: TGTGCCAGCAGTTACCCAGGACTAGCGGGAGCCACCGGGGAGCTGTTTTTT; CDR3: CASSYPGLAGATGELFF
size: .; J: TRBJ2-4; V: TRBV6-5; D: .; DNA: TGTGCCAGCAGTTACACGACCTCCTCCAGGCAGGCCAAAAACATTCAGTACTTC; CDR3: CASSYTTSSRQAKNIQYF
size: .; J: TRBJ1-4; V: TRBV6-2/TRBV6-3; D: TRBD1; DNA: TGTGCCAGCAGTGTTCAGGGGGCCTCTAATGAAAAACTGTTTTTT; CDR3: CASSVQGASNEKLFF
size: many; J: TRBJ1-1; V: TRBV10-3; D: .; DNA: TGTGCCATCAGTGGGTCTCCTTCGAACACTGAAGCTTTCTTT; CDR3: CAISGSPSNTEAFF
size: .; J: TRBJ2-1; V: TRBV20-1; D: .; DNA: TGCAGTGCTAAAATGGGGTACAATGAGCAGTTCTTC; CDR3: CSAKMGYNEQFF
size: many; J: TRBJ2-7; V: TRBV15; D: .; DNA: TGTGCCCCAGCAGCAGGGGCAAAACTCTCCTACGAGCAGTACTTC; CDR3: CAPAAGAKLSYEQYF
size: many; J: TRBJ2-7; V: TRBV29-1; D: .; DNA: TGCAGCGTTGAAGGCCGGGGATACGAGCAGTACTTC; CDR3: CSVEGRGYEQYF
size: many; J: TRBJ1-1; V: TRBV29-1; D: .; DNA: TGCAGCGTTGGTACGAACACTGAAGCTTTCTTT; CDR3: CSVGTNTEAFF
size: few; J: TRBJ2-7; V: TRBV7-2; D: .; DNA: TGTGCCAGCAGCCCTAACTATTTAGGACAGTCCTACGAGCAGTACTTC; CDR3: CASSPNYLGQSYEQYF
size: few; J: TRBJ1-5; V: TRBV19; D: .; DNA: TGTGCCAGTAGTTCGGCAGGGGCACAGCCCCAGCATTTT; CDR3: CASSSAGAQPQHF
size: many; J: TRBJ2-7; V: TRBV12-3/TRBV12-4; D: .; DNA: TGTGCCAGCAGTTTAGGGGACCGTGAGTACGAGCAGTACTTC; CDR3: CASSLGDREYEQYF